This TCR beta chain is drawn from a study of blood T cell repertoires in COVID-19. Study-level background: Samples of COVID-19 (acute and convalescent) were obtained from the United States, Italy and Spain.

Per the original methods: Estimates of nucleated cell counts were drawn from the amplification of reference gene primers. Profiled with immunoSEQ multiplex PCR; TCRdb holds only in-frame clones, not every one. Clone size and V and J calls were adopted from that table, with D and trimming inferred from the DNA. The sample has hundreds of thousands of clones, just under 85% seen once. The clonotype originates from a woman of 80 years or more with acute or convalescent COVID-19. The sample comprised peripheral blood.

The CDR3 spells CATTAQGATPAWFYGYTF. The CDR3 DNA follows: TGTGCCACCACCGCACAGGGGGCGACGCCGGCATGGTTTTATGGCTACACCTTC. The rearrangement uses TRBV24-1 and TRBJ1-2, with 9 bases that match TRBD1. J was trimmed by 5 bases and V by 8 bases; bases with no gene match: 20. The CDR3 has 18 residues. Germline V gene data show CDR1 as KGHDR and CDR2 as SFDVKD.